A single sample gave rise to the 17 T cell receptor beta chains below, sequenced in a study of technical replicates of blood from several donors. The data were produced by immunoSEQ multiplex PCR, yet TCRdb's version contains in-frame clones alone and is incomplete. The data show roughly 65,000 clones, around 90% seen once. Material for sequencing was PBMCs. The origin of the receptors is a human donor in good health. Some clones in this sample may be carry-over from other donors' samples.

This chain connects TRBV7-2 to TRBJ2-1, with D possibly being TRBD1 (6 bases). V gave up 5 bases and J gave up 7 bases, with 24 bases separating them. The CDR3 sequence is 17 residues long. The V gene's germline CDR1 is SGHTA and CDR2 FQGNSA. DNA for the CDR3: TGTGCCAGCAGCGCCCCTTTTGTGGGGGCAGGTGGGAATGAGCAGTTCTTC. It translates to CASSAPFVGAGGNEQFF.

The chain links TRBV29-1 to TRBJ1-5; D is perhaps TRBD1 (5 bases). The CDR3 contains 13 residues. The germline V and J ends were trimmed by 7 bases and 0 bases, with 10 bases remaining between them. CDR1 SQVTM and CDR2 ANQGSEA come from the germline V gene. CDR3 DNA: TGCAGCGCAAAGACAGATAGCAATCAGCCCCAGCATTTT. It is translated as CSAKTDSNQPQHF.

This clone was seen just once. The chain has TRBV5-1 and TRBJ1-2; 11 nucleotides agree with TRBD1. Per the germline V gene, CDR1 is SGHRS and CDR2 is YFSETQ. Losses at the gene ends were 3 bases for V and 7 bases for J; bases not matched to a gene: 2. CDR3 size: 13 residues. CDR3 DNA: TGCGCCAGCAGCTGGGACAGGGGGTTTGGCTACACCTTC. Protein sequence: CASSWDRGFGYTF.

The chain joins TRBV14 to TRBJ1-2; D is possibly TRBD1 (5 bases). The V and J ends lost 1 base and 5 bases respectively, with 14 bases between them. Per the germline V gene, CDR1 is SGHDN and CDR2 is FVKESK. The CDR3 length is 15 residues. Written as DNA, the CDR3 is TGTGCCAGCAGCCAAGGGGGGGGACGGACTTATGGCTACACCTTC. Amino acid sequence: CASSQGGGRTYGYTF. Full variable domain (rest looked up from reference TRBV14 and TRBJ1-2): EAGVTQFPSHSVIEKGQTVTLRCDPISGHDNLYWYRRVMGKEIKFLLHFVKESKQDESGMPNNRFLAERTGGTYSTLKVQPAELEDSGVYFCASSQGGGRTYGYTFGSGTRLTVV.

This rearrangement joins TRBV18 to TRBJ2-7, with 11 bases fitting TRBD2. The CDR3 sequence is 17 residues long. Germline V gives CDR1 KGHSH, CDR2 LQKENI. J lost 3 bases, V lost 1 base, and 8 bases had no gene match. This CDR3 is CASSPRLAGSLNYEQYF. For the CDR3, the DNA is TGTGCCAGCTCACCACGACTAGCGGGAAGCCTTAACTACGAGCAGTACTTC.

The chain employs TRBV5-1 and TRBJ2-7; TRBD2 matches at 7 bases. Germline trimming cut 0 bases from V and 2 bases from J; bases unmatched to any gene: 11. This CDR3 is built from 17 residues. The germline CDR1 and CDR2 sequences are SGHRS and YFSETQ. In DNA form, the CDR3 reads TGCGCCAGCAGCTTGGCGGCTACTAGCGCCAGCCCCTACGAGCAGTACTTC. Translated: CASSLAATSASPYEQYF.

The J gene is TRBJ1-5, the V gene TRBV27, with 8 bases aligning to TRBD1. Trimming at V came to 5 bases and at J to 2 bases, leaving 8 bases not matched to a gene. CDR1 and CDR2 (germline): MNHEY, SMNVEV (reference sequence). The length of the CDR3 is 16 residues. The CDR3 reads CASSPGQGWGNQPQHF. The CDR3 nucleotides are TGTGCCAGCAGTCCCGGACAGGGTTGGGGCAATCAGCCCCAGCATTTT.

The chain employs TRBV15 and TRBJ1-2; no firm D call. The CDR3 runs to 15 residues. V lost 0 bases to trimming and J lost 2 bases, with 10 bases between them. CDR1 is LNHNV and CDR2 is YYDKDF in the germline V gene (reference sequence). The CDR3 region is CATSRDRLRNYGYTF. CDR3 nucleotides: TGTGCCACCAGCAGAGATCGGTTACGGAACTATGGCTACACCTTC.

The V and J genes are TRBV2 and TRBJ2-1; D is possibly TRBD2 (6 bases). This CDR3 has 15 amino acids. Trimming cost V 4 bases and J 4 bases, with 14 bases left between them. From germline, CDR1 is SNHLY and CDR2 FYNNEI. CDR3 DNA sequence: TGTGCCAGCAGTGCGGATAGCGGAGCGTACAATGAGCAGTTCTTC. Amino acid sequence: CASSADSGAYNEQFF.

This clone was picked up a small number of times. Here the CDR3 DNA reads TGTGCCAGCAGTTACTCGATCACCCCGGGGACTGAAGCTTTCTTT. Its protein is CASSYSITPGTEAFF. The genes are TRBV6-5 and TRBJ1-1; D not certain. Trimming stripped 0 bases from V and 5 bases from J, with 13 bases between. This CDR3 has 15 residues. CDR1 is MNHEY, CDR2 SVGAGI, per germline.

The chain is built from TRBV7-8 and TRBJ2-7; no firm D call. Germline-derived CDR1 and CDR2 are SGHVS and FQNEAQ. Trimming left V 6 bases short and J 5 bases short, with 11 bases between. The CDR3 has 12 residues. The CDR3: CASSVALNEQYF. The CDR3 coding sequence is TGTGCCAGCAGTGTAGCCCTCAACGAGCAGTACTTC.

This clone was picked up a small number of times. The genes are TRBV5-4 and TRBJ1-2; 9 bases fit TRBD1. The CDR3 sequence is 13 residues long. J was trimmed by 8 bases and V by 4 bases; bases with no gene match: 6. Germline CDR1 is SGHNT and CDR2 is YYREEE (reference sequence). The CDR3 coding sequence is TGTGCCAGCAGCCACGGACAGGGGCGAGGCTACACCTTC. Translation: CASSHGQGRGYTF. Drawing the rest from reference TRBV5-4 and TRBJ1-2, the complete variable domain is ETGVTQSPTHLIKTRGQQVTLRCSSQSGHNTVSWYQQALGQGPQFIFQYYREEENGRGNFPPRFSGLQFPNYSSELNVNALELDDSALYLCASSHGQGRGYTFGSGTRLTVV.

The rearrangement joins TRBV4-2 to TRBJ2-7; 9 nucleotides agree with TRBD2. The CDR3 length is 14 residues. The V and J ends lost 6 bases and 1 base, in that order; junction bases with no gene match: 4. Germline V gene sequence: CDR1 LGHNA, CDR2 YNFKEQ. CDR3 in amino acids: CASRFSGGSYEQYF. The CDR3 DNA follows: TGTGCCAGCAGATTTAGCGGGGGATCCTACGAGCAGTACTTC.

This CDR3 reads CASSFRGNYGYTF. Written as DNA, the CDR3 is TGTGCCAGTAGTTTTCGGGGGAACTATGGCTACACCTTC. The chain links TRBV19 to TRBJ1-2, with D maybe TRBD1 (5 bases). V lost 5 bases and J lost 2, with 9 bases in between. CDR1 and CDR2 from the germline V gene are LNHDA and SQIVND (reference sequence). The CDR3 is 13 residues long.

The gene calls are TRBV7-2 and TRBJ1-2, with TRBD1 matching 9 bases. The germline V gene has CDR1 SGHTA and CDR2 FQGNSA. The CDR3 is 15 residues long. V dropped 4 bases and J dropped 4; count of bases not matched to a gene: 7. The CDR3 loop is CASSSGQGEVYGYTF. Written as DNA, the CDR3 is TGTGCCAGCAGCTCGGGACAGGGCGAAGTCTATGGCTACACCTTC. Full variable domain (outside the CDR3, taken from reference TRBV7-2 and TRBJ1-2): GAGVSQSPSNKVTEKGKDVELRCDPISGHTALYWYRQSLGQGLEFLIYFQGNSAPDKSGLPSDRFSAERTGGSVSTLTIQRTQQEDSAVYLCASSSGQGEVYGYTFGSGTRLTVV.

The rearrangement uses TRBV5-1 and TRBJ1-1; D is ambiguous. V lost 0 bases and J 3 bases, leaving 6 bases between the germline ends. This CDR3 region has 13 residues. Germline V lookup: CDR1 SGHRS, CDR2 YFSETQ. As DNA, the CDR3 is TGCGCCAGCAGCTTGGCCCAGTACACTGAAGCTTTCTTT. It codes for CASSLAQYTEAFF.

The rearrangement joins TRBV5-4 to TRBJ2-3, with 10 bases lining up with TRBD2. The CDR3 spans 17 residues. V lost 1 base and J lost 6; bases outside the gene matches: 11. From germline, CDR1 is SGHNT and CDR2 YYREEE (reference sequence). The CDR3 DNA sequence: TGTGCCAGCAGCTTGCCGGCTAGCGGGGGAGCAAGGGATACGCAGTATTTT. Its translation is CASSLPASGGARDTQYF. Full variable domain (remainder filled in from reference TRBV5-4 and TRBJ2-3): ETGVTQSPTHLIKTRGQQVTLRCSSQSGHNTVSWYQQALGQGPQFIFQYYREEENGRGNFPPRFSGLQFPNYSSELNVNALELDDSALYLCASSLPASGGARDTQYFGPGTRLTVL.